This TCR beta chain was observed in a study of CD8 T cells in ankylosing spondylitis. Worth noting for this clonotype: Its target is unknown.

Germline V CDR1 and CDR2: MNHEY, SVGAGI. V trimming: 4 bases; J trimming: 6 bases; junction bases outside the gene matches: 9. This CDR3 region has 14 residues. A quantitative 5'-RACE method, one with molecular barcodes, was used to make TCR beta libraries. TCRdb itself ran the 5' RACE reads through MiXCR, one entry per CDR3 protein. The table records roughly 700,000 distinct CDR3 sequences, about 20% of them present only once. Whole-study findings and limits: Significantly higher representation of disease-linked clones was reported for matched ankylosing spondylitis synovial fluid. Ankylosing spondylitis blood appeared to carry a characteristic TCR beta motif of several highly homologous variants. Relatively rare in peripheral blood, disease-linked clones were also CD8+. Before this, some motif variants had been reported in reactive arthritis synovial fluid and blood.

This TCR was sampled from a male donor with ankylosing spondylitis. The rearrangement uses TRBV6-5 and TRBJ2-7, with 7 bases that match TRBD1. The sample comprised blood, either unsorted or a sorted T cell fraction (not recorded which). The CDR3 protein is CASSSPTGLAEQYF. In DNA form, the CDR3 reads TGTGCCAGCAGTTCCCCGACAGGGTTGGCCGAGCAGTACTTC.